This T cell receptor beta chain comes out of a study of blood T cell repertoires in COVID-19. Overall study context: The samples span acute and convalescent COVID-19 from the United States, Italy and Spain. PBMCs, B-cell-depleted T cells, or T cells provided the cDNA or gDNA that made up the material.

Original processing notes: Using reference gene primer amplification, nucleated cell counts were estimated. Clones were sequenced by immunoSEQ multiplex PCR, and TCRdb holds only the in-frame ones, with some missing. The DNA was the basis for D and trimming; V, J and clone size are from that table. The sample consists of roughly 100,000 clones, 70% to 90% of them appearing once. CDR1 is SGHDN, CDR2 FVKESK, per germline. The CDR3 extends over 12 amino acids. V dropped 4 bases and J dropped 2 bases, with 5 bases sitting between them. Sequences were obtained from peripheral blood. V is TRBV14 and J is TRBJ2-5; D perhaps matches TRBD1 (5 bases). The receptor was derived from a woman in her fifties or sixties with acute or convalescent COVID-19. CDR3 DNA: TGTGCCAGCAGCCGACAGCAAGAGACCCAGTACTTC. Translation gives CASSRQQETQYF.